Shown below are 18 T cell receptor beta chains from a single sample sequenced in a study of cytomegalovirus exposure and HLA in healthy donors. PCR involved 60 Vbeta and 13 Jbeta primers. Method: immunoSEQ multiplex PCR; TCRdb's copy keeps in-frame clones and lacks some. The table records approximately 200,000 clones, roughly three quarters of them present only once. The specimen sequenced was PBMCs. These TCRs come from a woman aged 18 to 35 in good health and CMV-seronegative.

The J gene is TRBJ2-7, the V gene TRBV28; TRBD2 agrees at 11 bases. V trimming: 4 bases; J trimming: 1 base; junction bases outside the gene matches: 9. Germline values: CDR1 MDHEN, CDR2 SYDVKM. The CDR3 extends over 17 amino acids. The CDR3 reads CASSSRTSGFPSYEQYF. CDR3 DNA sequence: TGTGCCAGCAGTTCGCGGACTAGCGGGTTCCCTTCCTACGAGCAGTACTTC.

This clone was detected once. V gene TRBV9 combines with J gene TRBJ1-2, with D possibly matching TRBD1 (6 bases). V lost 3 bases to trimming and J lost 0 bases, with 21 bases between them. CDR1 and CDR2 from the germline V gene are SGDLS and YYNGEE. The CDR3 sequence is 18 residues long. CDR3 sequence (DNA): TGTGCCAGCAGCGCGGGAACAGGGACCCTTCCTACTAACTATGGCTACACCTTC. Amino acids: CASSAGTGTLPTNYGYTF.

The chain couples TRBV2 to TRBJ1-1, with D perhaps TRBD1 (6 bases). V was cut by 6 bases and J by 1 base, with 18 bases left in between. CDR1 and CDR2 (germline): SNHLY, FYNNEI. This CDR3 spans 16 amino acids. The CDR3 loop reads CASRDRDTAWNTEAFF. The CDR3 nucleotides are TGTGCCAGCAGAGACCGGGACACCGCGTGGAACACTGAAGCTTTCTTT.

This chain uses TRBV19 with TRBJ1-2, with D maybe TRBD1 (6 bases). V lost 3 bases and J 7 bases, leaving 15 bases between the germline ends. The CDR3 runs 14 residues. The germline V gene has CDR1 LNHDA and CDR2 SQIVND (reference sequence). The CDR3: CASSILQGRPGYTF. CDR3 bases: TGTGCCAGTAGTATTCTTCAGGGGCGCCCTGGCTACACCTTC.

This sequence joins TRBV25-1 and TRBJ1-2; 10 nucleotides agree with TRBD1. The CDR3 has 15 residues. J gave up 8 bases and V 1 base, and 7 bases lay outside the gene matches. From germline, CDR1 is MGHDK and CDR2 SYGVNS. CDR3: CASSESQTGGRGYTF. The CDR3 bases are TGTGCCAGCAGTGAATCCCAGACAGGGGGCCGCGGCTACACCTTC.

This clone was observed a few times. This chain connects TRBV21-1 to TRBJ2-1; the table's TRBD2 call for D was not verified on the DNA. TRBV21-1 is marked as a pseudogene. The CDR3 is made up of 18 amino acids. The CDR3 sequence is CASSKRRTSGGIHNEQFF. CDR3 in DNA: TGTGCCAGCAGCAAAAGGAGGACTAGCGGGGGGATTCACAATGAGCAGTTCTTC.

The V call is TRBV19, the J call TRBJ2-1, with D unclear. The germline V gene encodes CDR1 LNHDA and CDR2 SQIVND (reference sequence). The CDR3 contains 12 residues. V dropped 0 bases and J dropped 8 bases, with 5 bases sitting between them. The CDR3 here is CASSIDLYEQFF. Written as DNA, the CDR3 is TGTGCCAGTAGTATAGATCTGTATGAGCAGTTCTTC.

Regarding this clone: One end of the junction does not line up with germline, which may come from a read error. V is TRBV7-7 and J is TRBJ2-1; 12 positions agree with TRBD2. Germline V gene sequence: CDR1 SSHAT, CDR2 FNYEAQ (reference sequence). The CDR3 extends over 17 amino acids. For the CDR3, the DNA is TGTGCTAGCAGCACCGGACTAGCGGGGAGCTCCTACAATGAGCAGTTCTTC. This translates into CASSTGLAGSSYNEQFF.

The chain couples TRBV13 to TRBJ2-3, with D maybe TRBD1 (6 bases). Between the trimmed V and J ends, which lost 5 bases and 1 base, there was a span of 13 bases. The CDR3 runs to 15 residues. Germline V gene data show CDR1 as PRHDT and CDR2 as FYEKMQ (reference sequence). The CDR3 loop reads CASSLPGDRTDTQYF. The CDR3 nucleotides are TGTGCCAGCAGCCTGCCAGGGGACCGCACAGATACGCAGTATTTT.

The chain uses TRBV7-9 and TRBJ2-7; maybe TRBD1 (6 bases). This CDR3 contains 15 residues. Looked up from germline, CDR1 is SEHNR and CDR2 is FQNEAQ (reference sequence). V was pared by 4 bases and J by 2 bases, with 15 bases between. For the CDR3, the DNA is TGTGCCAGCAGCTCTCGGACAGCCGGAACCTACGAGCAGTACTTC. It encodes CASSSRTAGTYEQYF.

This chain uses TRBV19 with TRBJ2-7; no clear D gene. The V end was cut by 1 base, the J end by 1 base, with 5 bases between. The CDR3 loop spans 13 amino acids. The V gene's germline CDR1 is LNHDA and CDR2 SQIVND (reference sequence). The CDR3 DNA sequence: TGTGCCAGTAGTATAGGGCGGTCCTACGAGCAGTACTTC. This codes for CASSIGRSYEQYF.

This sequence joins TRBV4-1 and TRBJ2-3, with TRBD2 as a possible D gene (5 bases). The V and J ends lost 0 bases and 4 bases respectively, with 8 bases between them. The CDR3 consists of 14 residues. Germline V gives CDR1 MGHRA, CDR2 YSYEKL. CDR3 sequence: CASSQDSAADTQYF. Written as DNA, the CDR3 is TGCGCCAGCAGCCAAGACTCAGCGGCAGATACGCAGTATTTT.

This clone has just one count. The V and J genes are TRBV7-3 and TRBJ2-2; D is unclear. Germline V gene data show CDR1 as SGHTA and CDR2 as FQGTGA. The CDR3 loop spans 13 amino acids. V lost 5 bases to trimming and J lost 4 bases, with 8 bases between them. CDR3 nucleotide sequence: TGTGCCAGCAGCCCGCTAGTCACCGGGGAGCTGTTTTTT. It specifies CASSPLVTGELFF.

This chain links TRBV28 with TRBJ2-5; 10 nucleotides agree with TRBD2. This CDR3 spans 20 amino acids. Germline V lookup: CDR1 MDHEN, CDR2 SYDVKM. Losses at the gene ends were 4 bases for V and 0 bases for J; bases not matched to a gene: 17. The CDR3 region is CASSSPGSGRARVYQETQYF. Written as DNA, the CDR3 is TGTGCCAGCAGTTCCCCTGGGAGCGGGAGGGCCCGGGTGTACCAAGAGACCCAGTACTTC. Full variable domain (remainder filled in from reference TRBV28 and TRBJ2-5): DVKVTQSSRYLVKRTGEKVFLECVQDMDHENMFWYRQDPGLGLRLIYFSYDVKMKEKGDIPEGYSVSREKKERFSLILESASTNQTSMYLCASSSPGSGRARVYQETQYFGPGTRLLVL.

This clone was counted once. The rearrangement joins TRBV28 to TRBJ2-2; D possibly corresponds to TRBD2 (5 bases). Trimming took 9 bases from V and 4 from J, leaving 12 bases between them. This CDR3 has 13 residues. Germline V lookup: CDR1 MDHEN, CDR2 SYDVKM. The CDR3: CASRGLGTGELFF. CDR3 nucleotides: TGTGCCAGTCGAGGGTTGGGCACCGGGGAGCTGTTTTTT.

J is TRBJ2-5 and V is TRBV5-4; D is undetermined. CDR3 size: 14 residues. V lost 0 bases to trimming and J lost 1 base, with 7 bases between them. The V gene's germline CDR1 is SGHNT and CDR2 YYREEE (reference sequence). CDR3: CASSLDRFQETQYF. CDR3 DNA sequence: TGTGCCAGCAGCTTGGACAGATTCCAAGAGACCCAGTACTTC.

The V call is TRBV7-9, the J call TRBJ1-2; TRBD1 matches at 7 bases. This CDR3 spans 14 amino acids. The junction had 15 bases not matched to a gene; V was cut back by 4 bases and J by 13 bases. Germline V lookup: CDR1 SEHNR, CDR2 FQNEAQ (reference sequence). Here the CDR3 DNA reads TGTGCCAGCAGCTCCCCGGGACAGCCATCGTCCGGCACCTTC. It translates to CASSSPGQPSSGTF.

This chain joins TRBV29-1 and TRBJ2-1; TRBD2 agrees at 9 bases. The junction had 8 bases not matched to a gene; V was cut back by 3 bases and J by 8 bases. Germline CDR1 SQVTM, CDR2 ANQGSEA. The CDR3 totals 14 residues. Here the CDR3 DNA reads TGCAGCGTTGATTGGCGGGAGGGCCGGGATGAGCAGTTCTTC. Translated, it gives CSVDWREGRDEQFF.